The 25 T cell receptor beta chains given below trace back to one sample, sequenced in a study of blood T cell repertoires in COVID-19. Assay: immunoSEQ multiplex PCR; the TCRdb copy retains only in-frame clones and omits some. There are approximately 200,000 clones in the sample; about 91% occur only once, and under 3% lies in the top ten. Material for sequencing was PBMCs or T cells enriched from blood (not recorded which). The receptors come from a woman aged 40 to 55 with acute COVID-19.

The V call is TRBV28, the J call TRBJ2-1; TRBD1 agrees at 8 bases. Looked up from germline, CDR1 is MDHEN and CDR2 is SYDVKM. J lost 9 bases, V lost 8 bases, and 6 bases had no gene match. This CDR3 comprises 12 residues. The CDR3 DNA follows: TGTGCCAGCCGGGACAGGTATGGTGAGCAGTTCTTC. Translated: CASRDRYGEQFF.

The chain carries TRBV19 and TRBJ1-4, with 8 bases matching TRBD1. CDR1 is LNHDA and CDR2 is SQIVND in the germline V gene (reference sequence). Losses at the gene ends were 5 bases for V and 2 bases for J; bases not matched to a gene: 1. CDR3 length: 14 amino acids. The CDR3 coding sequence is TGTGCCAGTAGTCGGACAGGGACTAATGAAAAACTGTTTTTT. The encoded protein is CASSRTGTNEKLFF.

Concerning this clone: This same CDR3 is encoded by further DNA sequences in the sample. This rearrangement joins TRBV9 to TRBJ2-2; possible D gene TRBD1, 6 bases. Germline-derived CDR1 and CDR2 are SGDLS and YYNGEE. Trimming removed 0 bases at V and 4 bases at J, with 7 bases between. The CDR3 covers 14 residues. Here the CDR3 reads CASSVAGVTGELFF. Here the CDR3 DNA reads TGTGCCAGCAGCGTAGCAGGGGTCACCGGGGAGCTGTTTTTT.

The chain combines TRBV29-1 with TRBJ1-2, with 7 bases lining up with TRBD1. The length of the CDR3 is 12 residues. Trimming removed 7 bases from V and 4 bases from J; junction bases left unmatched: 6. Germline CDR1 and CDR2: SQVTM and ANQGSEA. The CDR3 is CSAQDRVYGYTF. As DNA, the CDR3 is TGCAGCGCCCAAGACAGGGTCTATGGCTACACCTTC.

V gene TRBV3-1 (or the pseudogene TRBV3-2) combines with J gene TRBJ2-7; D may be TRBD2 (5 bases). V lost 0 bases and J 9 bases, leaving 21 bases between the germline ends. Germline-derived CDR1 and CDR2 are LGHDT and YNNKEL (reference sequence). The CDR3 length is 16 residues. CDR3 in amino acids: CASSQDSSGFLRGQYF. CDR3 nucleotides: TGTGCCAGCAGCCAAGACTCCAGCGGATTCCTACGAGGGCAGTACTTC.

This clone occurred once. The chain carries TRBV18 and TRBJ1-1; maybe TRBD1 (5 bases). This CDR3 region has 13 residues. Germline CDR1 reads KGHSH; CDR2 reads LQKENI. V shed 3 bases and J shed 0 bases, with 5 bases lying between them. CDR3: CASSPDMNTEAFF. The CDR3 coding sequence is TGTGCCAGCTCACCGGACATGAACACTGAAGCTTTCTTT.

This clone was observed a handful of times. V and J are TRBV6-5 and TRBJ2-7, with 7 nucleotides matching TRBD2. The germline V gene encodes CDR1 MNHEY and CDR2 SVGAGI. J was trimmed by 5 bases and V by 6 bases; bases with no gene match: 7. This CDR3 has 13 residues. The CDR3 loop reads CASRWGGSDEQYF. The CDR3 DNA reads as TGTGCCAGCAGGTGGGGGGGTTCTGACGAGCAGTACTTC.

This rearrangement joins TRBV5-4 to TRBJ2-1; D remains unclear. Trimming took off 2 bases at V and 6 bases at J, with 12 bases between the two ends. From germline, CDR1 is SGHNT and CDR2 YYREEE (reference sequence). This CDR3 contains 14 residues. In DNA form, the CDR3 reads TGTGCCAGCAGCTTCCGGTCCTCGTCCAATGAGCAGTTCTTC. Residues: CASSFRSSSNEQFF.

The chain uses TRBV7-8 and TRBJ1-1, with D maybe TRBD1 (6 bases). The germline V and J ends were trimmed by 3 bases and 6 bases, with 11 bases remaining between them. The CDR3 consists of 13 residues. CDR1 and CDR2 (germline): SGHVS, FQNEAQ. CDR3 amino acids: CASSLGGAPEAFF. The CDR3 DNA follows: TGTGCCAGCAGCTTGGGGGGGGCTCCTGAAGCTTTCTTT.

This clone was detected only once. The V and J genes are TRBV7-8 and TRBJ2-1; D is perhaps TRBD2 (6 bases). With 0 bases removed from V and 7 bases from J, the gap between germline ends came to 22 bases. Germline CDR1 SGHVS, CDR2 FQNEAQ. The CDR3 length is 18 residues. The chain's CDR3 is CASSLAPYTPGGMNEQFF. The CDR3 bases are TGTGCCAGCAGCTTAGCTCCTTACACTCCTGGAGGGATGAATGAGCAGTTCTTC.

The chain combines TRBV7-9 with TRBJ2-3, with D unclear. V was trimmed by 5 bases and J by 0 bases, leaving 12 bases between them. CDR3 length: 15 residues. In germline, CDR1 is SEHNR, CDR2 FQNEAQ (reference sequence). The CDR3 nucleotides read TGTGCCAGCAGCCCCGGTGGGCTTAGCACAGATACGCAGTATTTT. Translating gives CASSPGGLSTDTQYF.

The chain combines TRBV4-3 with TRBJ2-1; the match to TRBD2 covers 11 bases. V was clipped by 0 bases and J by 7 bases; unmatched bases: 8. This CDR3 spans 17 amino acids. Germline assignment: CDR1 LGHNA and CDR2 YSLEER. The CDR3 sequence: CASSQDLIPSGRNEQFF. CDR3 coding DNA: TGCGCCAGCAGCCAAGATCTTATTCCTAGCGGGAGGAATGAGCAGTTCTTC.

This clone was seen once. The rearrangement uses TRBV5-1 and TRBJ2-2; 11 positions match TRBD2. With 0 bases clipped from V and 7 bases from J, the junction kept 8 bases outside the gene matches. This CDR3 has 17 amino acids. Germline V gene sequence: CDR1 SGHRS, CDR2 YFSETQ. Here the CDR3 reads CASSLDPSGGTNGELFF. DNA for the CDR3: TGCGCCAGCAGCTTGGATCCTAGCGGGGGGACAAACGGGGAGCTGTTTTTT.

This chain uses TRBV25-1 with TRBJ1-2; no reliable D call. Trimming shortened V by 3 bases and J by 7 bases, and 12 bases separated the two germline ends. Germline CDR1 is MGHDK and CDR2 is SYGVNS. The CDR3 is 13 residues long. CDR3 region: CASSDRSLGGYTF. CDR3 DNA sequence: TGTGCCAGCAGTGATAGGAGTCTCGGTGGCTACACCTTC.

The V gene is TRBV18, the J gene TRBJ2-7, with 9 bases identical to TRBD1. The ends lost 3 bases at V and 4 bases at J; junction bases unmatched: 13. Per the germline V gene, CDR1 is KGHSH and CDR2 is LQKENI. The CDR3 spans 17 residues. The CDR3 here is CASSPLAWGQGKYEQYF. The CDR3 DNA follows: TGTGCCAGCTCACCTCTGGCCTGGGGACAGGGCAAATACGAGCAGTACTTC. The complete variable domain, with remaining parts taken from reference TRBV18 and TRBJ2-7, reads NAGVMQNPRHLVRRRGQEARLRCSPMKGHSHVYWYRQLPEEGLKFMVYLQKENIIDESGMPKERFSAEFPKEGPSILRIQQVVRGDSAAYFCASSPLAWGQGKYEQYFGPGTRLTVT.

The gene calls are TRBV6-5 and TRBJ1-5; D possibly corresponds to TRBD1 (6 bases). The germline V gene has CDR1 MNHEY and CDR2 SVGAGI. The CDR3 is 15 amino acids. Trimming removed 4 bases from V and 0 bases from J, with 10 bases in between. CDR3 region: CASSWQGNSNQPQHF. The CDR3 bases are TGTGCCAGCAGTTGGCAGGGGAATAGCAATCAGCCCCAGCATTTT.

J is TRBJ2-7 and V is TRBV19; 11 positions match TRBD1. The germline V gene has CDR1 LNHDA and CDR2 SQIVND (reference sequence). V lost 8 bases, J lost 5 bases, and 11 bases stayed unmatched. The CDR3 contains 15 residues. The DNA for the CDR3 is TGTGCCAGTGCCCTCCGGAGGACAGGGGGCGACGAGCAGTACTTC. Its protein is CASALRRTGGDEQYF.

The rearrangement uses TRBV5-1 and TRBJ2-1; 10 bases line up with TRBD2. Germline V gene data show CDR1 as SGHRS and CDR2 as YFSETQ. V was clipped by 4 bases and J by 2 bases; unmatched bases: 6. The CDR3 contains 16 residues. CDR3 protein: CASSAIAGGPYNEQFF. The CDR3 nucleotides are TGCGCCAGCAGCGCGATAGCGGGGGGACCCTACAATGAGCAGTTCTTC. The complete variable domain, with remaining parts taken from reference TRBV5-1 and TRBJ2-1, reads KAGVTQTPRYLIKTRGQQVTLSCSPISGHRSVSWYQQTPGQGLQFLFEYFSETQRNKGNFPGRFSGRQFSNSRSEMNVSTLELGDSALYLCASSAIAGGPYNEQFFGPGTRLTVL.

V is TRBV10-3 and J is TRBJ1-6; D gene uncertain. The V gene lost 3 bases and the J gene lost 7 bases, with 13 bases spanning the gap. CDR3 length equals 15 residues. Germline-derived CDR1 and CDR2 are ENHRY and SYGVKD. As DNA, the CDR3 is TGTGCCATCAGTGACGAGGGTCTCAGCAATTCACCCCTCCACTTT. Amino acids: CAISDEGLSNSPLHF.

The chain carries TRBV28 and TRBJ2-7; TRBD1 is a possible D gene (6 bases). Germline loops: CDR1 MDHEN, CDR2 SYDVKM. There are 13 residues in the CDR3. Trimming removed 6 bases from V and 0 bases from J, with 9 bases in between. The CDR3 DNA reads as TGTGCCAGCAGGGGGGCAAGCTCCTACGAGCAGTACTTC. Translating gives CASRGASSYEQYF.

This chain links TRBV29-1 with TRBJ2-7; TRBD2 agrees at 7 bases. V shed 4 bases and J 0 bases; nucleotides not matched to a gene: 6. The germline gives CDR1 SQVTM, CDR2 ANQGSEA. The length of the CDR3 is 14 residues. Written as DNA, the CDR3 is TGCAGCGTTGTCGGGGGAGGGAGCTCCTACGAGCAGTACTTC. This codes for CSVVGGGSSYEQYF.

The chain recombines TRBV18 with TRBJ1-2; 7 bases agree with TRBD1. V was clipped by 3 bases and J by 7 bases; unmatched bases: 8. The CDR3 contains 14 residues. Germline V gene lookup returns CDR1 KGHSH and CDR2 LQKENI. CDR3 loop: CASSPPPDRAGYTF. As DNA, the CDR3 is TGTGCCAGCTCACCCCCCCCCGACAGGGCTGGCTACACCTTC.

The CDR3 loop is CSSRGETQYF. The CDR3 nucleotides are TGCAGTTCAAGGGGGGAGACCCAGTACTTC. The chain links TRBV20-1 to TRBJ2-5, with D perhaps TRBD1 (6 bases). Germline V gene data show CDR1 as DFQATT and CDR2 as SNEGSKA (reference sequence). Trimming pared 8 bases from V and 5 bases from J, leaving 9 bases between. This CDR3 has 10 residues.

This clone was counted once. The rearrangement joins TRBV2 to TRBJ1-4; 7 bases are a match to TRBD1. Germline CDR1 SNHLY, CDR2 FYNNEI. The junction had 7 bases not matched to a gene; V was cut back by 6 bases and J by 6 bases. The CDR3 is made up of 14 amino acids. This CDR3 reads CASSGDRVDEKLFF. Written as DNA, the CDR3 is TGTGCCAGCAGCGGCGACAGGGTAGATGAAAAACTGTTTTTT. The full variable domain, in which reference TRBV2 and TRBJ1-4 provide the parts outside the CDR3, is EPEVTQTPSHQVTQMGQEVILRCVPISNHLYFYWYRQILGQKVEFLVSFYNNEISEKSEIFDDQFSVERPDGSNFTLKIRSTKLEDSAMYFCASSGDRVDEKLFFGSGTQLSVL.

J is TRBJ2-1 and V is TRBV11-3; TRBD2 matches 8 bases. V lost 1 base to trimming and J lost 3 bases; unmatched junction nucleotides: 8. Germline values: CDR1 SGHNT, CDR2 YENEEA. The CDR3 covers 17 residues. The CDR3 loop reads CASSLGGAGGYYNEQFF. CDR3 in DNA: TGTGCCAGCAGCTTAGGAGGGGCGGGAGGCTACTACAATGAGCAGTTCTTC.